Each of the 26 T cell receptor beta chains below was sequenced from the same sample in a study of T-cell memory formation after mild COVID-19 (dated by TCRdb to 2020 to 2023). Receptor amplification or capture employed 5' RACE. The run used an Illumina NovaSeq 6000. TCRdb reran the public reads through fastp at Q25 and MiXCR, keeping productive beta chains. Every distinct CDR3 protein forms one entry, paired with its most common genes and DNA. Here the sample has about 470,000 distinct CDR3 sequences; nearly 25% occur a single time. The top ten hold approximately 12% of the sample. The sample comprised PBMCs or a T cell subset sorted from them (not recorded which). The source of these receptors is an adult woman who had mild COVID-19 (a few samples of this study predate the infection). The sample titles of this study are shuffled in the database, so cell type and time point are left out; the donor was told from shared clones.

The V call is TRBV20-1, the J call TRBJ1-1; 7 bases line up with TRBD1. CDR1 and CDR2 from the germline V gene are DFQATT and SNEGSKA (reference sequence). The CDR3 has 12 residues. V lost 5 bases to trimming and J lost 2 bases; unmatched junction nucleotides: 2. CDR3 region: CSAGQVNTEAFF. The CDR3, as DNA: TGCAGTGCTGGACAGGTCAACACTGAAGCTTTCTTT.

The chain combines TRBV29-1 with TRBJ1-6, with D possibly TRBD1 on 6 matching bases. CDR3 length equals 14 residues. The germline gives CDR1 SQVTM, CDR2 ANQGSEA. V was trimmed by 7 bases and J by 3 bases, leaving 13 bases between them. CDR3: CSGGGKHYNSPLHF. In nucleotides, the CDR3 is TGCAGCGGAGGGGGAAAGCACTATAATTCACCCCTCCACTTT.

This clonotype was counted between two and nine times. The chain couples TRBV12-3 or TRBV12-4 to TRBJ1-1; 8 bases map to TRBD1. There are 14 residues in the CDR3. With V trimmed by 6 bases and J by 5 bases, 8 bases remained unmatched. The chain's CDR3 is CASSQGARRTEAFF. The CDR3 coding sequence is TGTGCCAGCAGCCAGGGGGCCCGGAGGACTGAAGCTTTCTTT.

This rearrangement joins TRBV7-4 to TRBJ1-1; a possible D gene is TRBD1 (6 bases). This CDR3 contains 14 residues. Germline CDR1 reads SGHVT; CDR2 reads SQSDAQ. V gave up 5 bases and J gave up 0 bases, with 10 bases separating them. CDR3 bases: TGTGCCAGCAGCCCCCGGGACATGAACACTGAAGCTTTCTTT. This encodes CASSPRDMNTEAFF. The full variable domain, completed using reference TRBV7-4 and TRBJ1-1, is GAGVSQSPRYKVAKRGRDVALRCDSISGHVTLYWYRQTLGQGSEVLTYSQSDAQRDKSGRPSGRFSAERPERSVSTLKIQRTEQGDSAVYLCASSPRDMNTEAFFGQGTRLTVV.

Only a few counts were recorded for this clonotype. The rearrangement links TRBV11-3 to TRBJ2-3; 15 nucleotides agree with TRBD2. This CDR3 contains 15 residues. V lost 8 bases, J lost 6 bases, and 6 bases stayed unmatched. CDR1 SGHNT and CDR2 YENEEA come from the germline V gene. CDR3 bases: TGTGCCAGCCGGGGACTAGCGGGAGGAGCGGATACGCAGTATTTT. Its protein is CASRGLAGGADTQYF.

The chain uses TRBV10-3 and TRBJ2-1; TRBD2 aligns across 9 bases. The CDR3 extends over 18 amino acids. CDR1 is ENHRY, CDR2 SYGVKD, per germline. The junction had 11 bases not matched to a gene; V was cut back by 5 bases and J by 0 bases. CDR3 sequence (DNA): TGTGCCATCAGTAGCGAAAAGCGGGGGGCTAGCTCCTACAATGAGCAGTTCTTC. Amino acid sequence: CAISSEKRGASSYNEQFF.

This clonotype has a handful of counts. This chain connects TRBV6-5 to TRBJ2-5; possibly TRBD1 for D (6 bases). Germline V CDR1 and CDR2: MNHEY, SVGAGI. Trimming took 1 base from V and 5 from J, leaving 14 bases between them. This CDR3 comprises 15 residues. CDR3 amino acids: CASSYLGGRPETQYF. The DNA for the CDR3 is TGTGCCAGCAGTTACTTAGGGGGTCGGCCGGAGACCCAGTACTTC.

V usage is TRBV7-2 and J usage is TRBJ2-5, with TRBD2 identical over 8 bases. V shed 3 bases, J shed 9 bases, and the junction held 12 bases outside the gene matches. The CDR3 runs 15 residues. Germline-derived CDR1 and CDR2 are SGHTA and FQGNSA. CDR3 nucleotides: TGTGCCAGCAGCTTGGGGACTAGGGTTGGTATCGCCCAGTACTTC. This encodes CASSLGTRVGIAQYF.

The V and J genes are TRBV5-8 and TRBJ1-2; D remains unclear. The V gene lost 2 bases and the J gene lost 6 bases, with 14 bases spanning the gap. CDR3 size: 14 residues. The germline V gene has CDR1 SGHTS and CDR2 YDEGEE. CDR3 sequence (DNA): TGTGCCAGCAGCTTATGGCAGGAGGAGGATGGCTACACCTTC. It translates to CASSLWQEEDGYTF.

The chain recombines TRBV5-5 with TRBJ2-7; D not resolved. The CDR3 runs to 14 residues. Trimming stripped 0 bases from V and 0 bases from J, with 7 bases between. CDR1 is SGHKS, CDR2 YYEKEE, per germline (reference sequence). Here the CDR3 reads CASSLAFSSYEQYF. In nucleotides, the CDR3 is TGTGCCAGCAGCTTGGCTTTCAGCTCCTACGAGCAGTACTTC.

The chain couples TRBV4-1 to TRBJ2-1; D perhaps matches TRBD2 (7 bases). V shed 1 base and J shed 4 bases, with 17 bases lying between them. The CDR3 totals 17 residues. The germline V gene encodes CDR1 MGHRA and CDR2 YSYEKL. CDR3 DNA: TGCGCCAGCAGCCAAGGGTTGGAGGGGGGGACTTACAATGAGCAGTTCTTC. This translates into CASSQGLEGGTYNEQFF.

The genes are TRBV7-6 and TRBJ2-1; 8 bases agree with TRBD2. This CDR3 is 17 amino acids long. V gave up 2 bases and J gave up 6 bases; unmatched junction bases: 12. The germline gives CDR1 SGHVS, CDR2 FNYEAQ. CDR3 DNA: TGTGCCAGCAGCTTATACCCCGGGGGGGGGACGCTCAATGAGCAGTTCTTC. The encoded protein is CASSLYPGGGTLNEQFF. Supplemented by reference TRBV7-6 and TRBJ2-1, the full variable domain reads GAGVSQSPRYKVTKRGQDVALRCDPISGHVSLYWYRQALGQGPEFLTYFNYEAQQDKSGLPNDRFSAERPEGSISTLTIQRTEQRDSAMYRCASSLYPGGGTLNEQFFGPGTRLTVL.

V gene TRBV7-9 combines with J gene TRBJ1-2, with a weak D call TRBD1 (6 bases). Trimming left V 5 bases short and J 4 bases short, with 20 bases between. The CDR3 loop spans 16 amino acids. Germline CDR1 is SEHNR and CDR2 is FQNEAQ (reference sequence). The CDR3 DNA reads TGTGCCAGCAGCCCTACTGGGACACACGGAACCTATGGCTACACCTTC. It codes for CASSPTGTHGTYGYTF.

The rearrangement links TRBV9 to TRBJ2-7; 10 bases agree with TRBD2. The CDR3 is made up of 15 amino acids. Germline values: CDR1 SGDLS, CDR2 YYNGEE. V shed 1 base, J shed 1 base, and the junction held 2 bases outside the gene matches. DNA of the CDR3: TGTGCCAGCAGCGTACTAGCGGGGGATTCCTACGAGCAGTACTTC. Translated: CASSVLAGDSYEQYF. Filled out from reference TRBV9 and TRBJ2-7, the complete variable domain reads DSGVTQTPKHLITATGQRVTLRCSPRSGDLSVYWYQQSLDQGLQFLIQYYNGEERAKGNILERFSAQQFPDLHSELNLSSLELGDSALYFCASSVLAGDSYEQYFGPGTRLTVT.

This clonotype was detected ten times or more. The chain recombines TRBV20-1 with TRBJ2-1; the match to TRBD2 covers 9 bases. Losses at the gene ends were 3 bases for V and 0 bases for J; bases not matched to a gene: 3. The CDR3 has 15 amino acids. From germline, CDR1 is DFQATT and CDR2 SNEGSKA (reference sequence). The CDR3 is CSARGSGSSYNEQFF. The CDR3 nucleotides read TGCAGTGCTAGGGGTAGCGGGAGCTCCTACAATGAGCAGTTCTTC.

The rearrangement joins TRBV4-2 to TRBJ2-1; 15 nucleotides match TRBD2. After removal of 4 bases from V and 9 bases from J, the junction contained 7 bases not matched to a gene. Germline V gene sequence: CDR1 LGHNA, CDR2 YNFKEQ. CDR3 size: 16 residues. CDR3 amino acids: CASSPTPGLAGGEQFF. The DNA for the CDR3 is TGTGCCAGCAGCCCCACGCCGGGACTAGCGGGAGGTGAGCAGTTCTTC.

The table lists this clonotype with a few counts. This sequence joins TRBV9 and TRBJ1-5; 8 nucleotides agree with TRBD1. Trimming at V came to 4 bases and at J to 1 base, leaving 4 bases not matched to a gene. The CDR3 totals 15 residues. Germline CDR1 reads SGDLS; CDR2 reads YYNGEE. DNA of the CDR3: TGTGCCAGCAGCCCGACAGGGGTGAGCAATCAGCCCCAGCATTTT. It is translated as CASSPTGVSNQPQHF.

This sequence joins TRBV7-2 and TRBJ2-7; TRBD2 agrees at 11 bases. Germline V gene lookup returns CDR1 SGHTA and CDR2 FQGNSA. Trimming cost V 7 bases and J 2 bases; bases outside gene matches: 4. This CDR3 is 14 amino acids long. The DNA of the CDR3 is TGTGCCAGCACCCCGGGACTAGCGGCCTACGAGCAGTACTTC. Its protein is CASTPGLAAYEQYF. The full variable domain, with the rest looked up from reference TRBV7-2 and TRBJ2-7, is GAGVSQSPSNKVTEKGKDVELRCDPISGHTALYWYRQSLGQGLEFLIYFQGNSAPDKSGLPSDRFSAERTGGSVSTLTIQRTQQEDSAVYLCASTPGLAAYEQYFGPGTRLTVT.

V gene TRBV5-1 combines with J gene TRBJ2-3; TRBD2 is a possible D gene (5 bases). V dropped 4 bases and J dropped 4 bases, with 10 bases sitting between them. Germline V gene data show CDR1 as SGHRS and CDR2 as YFSETQ. The CDR3 is 13 residues long. The CDR3 region is CASSPASPDTQYF. The CDR3 region has the DNA TGCGCCAGCAGCCCGGCTAGCCCAGATACGCAGTATTTT.

V usage is TRBV20-1 and J usage is TRBJ2-2; tentatively, D is TRBD2 (6 bases). V was trimmed by 3 bases and J by 7 bases, leaving 9 bases between them. Germline-derived CDR1 and CDR2 are DFQATT and SNEGSKA (reference sequence). This CDR3 has 12 amino acids. The CDR3 sequence: CSASGTHGELFF. CDR3 bases: TGCAGTGCTAGTGGGACTCACGGGGAGCTGTTTTTT.

This clonotype has a single count. The chain combines TRBV7-9 with TRBJ2-3; D is perhaps TRBD1 or TRBD2 (6 bases each). V dropped 1 base and J dropped 1 base, with 12 bases sitting between them. The CDR3 has 16 amino acids. The germline V gene has CDR1 SEHNR and CDR2 FQNEAQ (reference sequence). The CDR3 region is CASSLDSGARTDTQYF. CDR3 sequence (DNA): TGTGCCAGCAGCTTAGATTCGGGGGCCCGCACAGATACGCAGTATTTT. Full variable domain (missing parts from reference TRBV7-9 and TRBJ2-3): DTGVSQNPRHKITKRGQNVTFRCDPISEHNRLYWYRQTLGQGPEFLTYFQNEAQLEKSRLLSDRFSAERPKGSFSTLEIQRTEQGDSAMYLCASSLDSGARTDTQYFGPGTRLTVL.

J is TRBJ2-1 and V is TRBV20-1; D is perhaps TRBD1 (5 bases). This CDR3 region has 16 residues. With 0 bases removed from V and 1 base from J, the gap between germline ends came to 13 bases. The germline gives CDR1 DFQATT, CDR2 SNEGSKA (reference sequence). This CDR3 reads CSARDRSDSSYNEQFF. CDR3 sequence (DNA): TGCAGTGCTAGAGATAGGTCAGACAGTTCCTACAATGAGCAGTTCTTC.

This clonotype was counted at least ten times. The chain recombines TRBV29-1 with TRBJ1-1; 9 bases align to TRBD1. The CDR3 is 11 amino acids. V lost 7 bases and J lost 8; bases outside the gene matches: 5. Germline V gene sequence: CDR1 SQVTM, CDR2 ANQGSEA. The CDR3 loop is CSAYRGQEAFF. DNA for the CDR3: TGCAGCGCATACAGGGGGCAGGAAGCTTTCTTT.

The chain uses TRBV10-2 and TRBJ2-2; 12 nucleotides align to TRBD2. Germline CDR1 reads WSHSY; CDR2 reads SAAADI. The CDR3 totals 22 residues. The V segment lost 9 bases and the J segment 0 bases; nucleotides outside the gene matches: 23. The DNA for the CDR3 is TGCGCCAGTTACGTACTAGCGGGAGGACTGAAGCCCCTACAAGCGAACACCGGGGAGCTGTTTTTT. As protein: CASYVLAGGLKPLQANTGELFF.

This clonotype showed up just a few times. V gene TRBV7-9 combines with J gene TRBJ1-5; TRBD1 matches 11 bases. The CDR3 spans 19 residues. Trimming took 1 base from V and 1 from J; bases not matched to a gene: 9. Germline V lookup: CDR1 SEHNR, CDR2 FQNEAQ (reference sequence). The DNA for the CDR3 is TGTGCCAGCAGCTTAGGTACCGGGACAGGGGGGATCAGCAATCAGCCCCAGCATTTT. This gives the protein CASSLGTGTGGISNQPQHF.

This clonotype was recorded a few times. The gene calls are TRBV25-1 and TRBJ2-1, with 10 nucleotides matching TRBD1. V shed 4 bases, J shed 5 bases, and the junction held 11 bases outside the gene matches. The length of the CDR3 is 17 residues. Germline V gene lookup returns CDR1 MGHDK and CDR2 SYGVNS. The CDR3: CASSALPGQGTNNEQFF. In DNA, the CDR3 is TGTGCCAGCAGTGCTTTACCGGGACAGGGGACAAACAATGAGCAGTTCTTC.